The 2 T cell receptor beta chains below all came from one sample that was sequenced in a study of blood T cell repertoires in COVID-19 (dated by TCRdb to 2020 to 2022). Library construction relied on the immunoSEQ multiplex PCR assay. Drawn from immuneACCESS, this table holds only the in-frame rearrangements with V and J called that TCRdb kept. Clones are partly lost; checked studies trace under half to an unresolved V gene and leave the rest unexplained. The sample contains around 300,000 clones, 80% to 90% of them found a single time. 1% of the sample lies in the top ten. Source material: peripheral blood. All receptors derive from a man aged 50-59 years with active or convalescent COVID-19.

V and J are TRBV19 and TRBJ1-6; D gene uncertain. The V end lost 9 bases, the J end lost 5 bases, and 17 bases lay between the germline ends. This CDR3 has 15 residues. Germline V CDR1 and CDR2: LNHDA, SQIVND (reference sequence). CDR3 loop: CASAESRLNNSPLHF. As DNA, the CDR3 is TGTGCCAGCGCCGAATCCCGACTGAATAATTCACCCCTCCACTTT.

The chain has TRBV27 and TRBJ2-3; D unclear. This CDR3 comprises 15 residues. The V end was cut by 5 bases, the J end by 0 bases, with 12 bases between. Germline loops: CDR1 MNHEY, CDR2 SMNVEV (reference sequence). DNA of the CDR3: TGTGCCAGCAGTCTCCAAAGCACTAGCACAGATACGCAGTATTTT. It encodes CASSLQSTSTDTQYF.